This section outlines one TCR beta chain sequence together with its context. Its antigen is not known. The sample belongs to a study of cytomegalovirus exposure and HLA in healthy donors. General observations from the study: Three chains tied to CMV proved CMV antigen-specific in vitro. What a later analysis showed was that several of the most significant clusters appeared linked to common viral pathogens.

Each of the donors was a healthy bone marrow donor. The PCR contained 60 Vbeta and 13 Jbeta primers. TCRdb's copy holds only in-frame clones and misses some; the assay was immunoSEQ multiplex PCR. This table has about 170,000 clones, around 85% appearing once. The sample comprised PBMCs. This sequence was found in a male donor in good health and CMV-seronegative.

The CDR3 DNA reads TGTGCCAGCAGCTTCGGCAGGACAGGGGGAGGTGAGCAGTTCTTC. Translation: CASSFGRTGGGEQFF. This sequence joins TRBV5-4 and TRBJ2-1; 10 nucleotides align to TRBD1. V shed 2 bases and J 9 bases; nucleotides not matched to a gene: 8. In germline, CDR1 is SGHNT, CDR2 YYREEE (reference sequence). CDR3 length: 15 amino acids.